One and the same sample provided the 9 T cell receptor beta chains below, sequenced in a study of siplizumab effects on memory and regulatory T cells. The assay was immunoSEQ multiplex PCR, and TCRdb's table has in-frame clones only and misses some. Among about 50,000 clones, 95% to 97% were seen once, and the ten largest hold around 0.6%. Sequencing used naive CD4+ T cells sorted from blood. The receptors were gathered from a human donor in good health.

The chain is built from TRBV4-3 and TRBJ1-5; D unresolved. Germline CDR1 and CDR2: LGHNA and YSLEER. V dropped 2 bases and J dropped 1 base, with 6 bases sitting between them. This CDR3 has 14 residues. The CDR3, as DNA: TGCGCCAGCAGCCAACTCGCCAGCAATCAGCCCCAGCATTTT. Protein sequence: CASSQLASNQPQHF.

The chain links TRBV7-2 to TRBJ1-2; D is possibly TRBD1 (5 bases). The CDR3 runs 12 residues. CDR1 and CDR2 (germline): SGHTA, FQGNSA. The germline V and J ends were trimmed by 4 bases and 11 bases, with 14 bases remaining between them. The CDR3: CASSWKGQGYTF. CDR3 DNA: TGTGCCAGCAGCTGGAAGGGGCAGGGTTACACCTTC.

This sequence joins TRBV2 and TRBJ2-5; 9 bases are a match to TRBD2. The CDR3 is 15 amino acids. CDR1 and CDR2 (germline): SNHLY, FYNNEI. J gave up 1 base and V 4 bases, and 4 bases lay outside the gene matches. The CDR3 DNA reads TGTGCCAGCAGTGTACGACTAGCGGTCCAAGAGACCCAGTACTTC. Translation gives CASSVRLAVQETQYF.

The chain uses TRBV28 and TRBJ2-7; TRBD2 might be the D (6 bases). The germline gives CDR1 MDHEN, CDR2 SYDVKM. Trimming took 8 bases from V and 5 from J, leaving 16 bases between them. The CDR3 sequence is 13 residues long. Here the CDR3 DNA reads TGTGCCAGCGCGGGACCTCCCCCCAACGAGCAGTACTTC. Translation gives CASAGPPPNEQYF.

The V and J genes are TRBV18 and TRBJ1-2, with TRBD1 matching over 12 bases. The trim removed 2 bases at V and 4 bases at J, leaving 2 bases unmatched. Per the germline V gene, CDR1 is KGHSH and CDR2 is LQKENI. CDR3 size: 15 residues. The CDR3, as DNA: TGTGCCAGCTCACCAGGGACAGGGGGCCCCTATGGCTACACCTTC. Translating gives CASSPGTGGPYGYTF.

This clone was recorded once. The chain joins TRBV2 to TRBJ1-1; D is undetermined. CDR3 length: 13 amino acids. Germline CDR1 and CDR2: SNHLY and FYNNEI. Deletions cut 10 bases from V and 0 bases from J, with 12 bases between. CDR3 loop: CAIQRFMNTEAFF. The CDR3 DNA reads TGTGCCATCCAACGCTTCATGAACACTGAAGCTTTCTTT.

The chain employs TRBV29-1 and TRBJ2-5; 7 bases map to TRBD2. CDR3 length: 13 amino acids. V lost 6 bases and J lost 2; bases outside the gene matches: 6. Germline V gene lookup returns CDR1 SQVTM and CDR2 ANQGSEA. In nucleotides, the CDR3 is TGCAGCGTCGGGACTACTAAACAAGAGACCCAGTACTTC. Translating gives CSVGTTKQETQYF.

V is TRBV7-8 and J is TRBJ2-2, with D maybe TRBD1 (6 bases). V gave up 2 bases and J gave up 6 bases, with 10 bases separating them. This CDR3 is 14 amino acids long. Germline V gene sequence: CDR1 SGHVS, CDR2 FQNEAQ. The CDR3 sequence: CASSLTGKSGELFF. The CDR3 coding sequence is TGTGCCAGCAGCTTAACAGGGAAATCCGGGGAGCTGTTTTTT.

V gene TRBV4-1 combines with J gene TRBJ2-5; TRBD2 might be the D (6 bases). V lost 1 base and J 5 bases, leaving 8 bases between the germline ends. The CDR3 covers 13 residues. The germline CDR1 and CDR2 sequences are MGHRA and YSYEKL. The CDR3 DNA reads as TGCGCCAGCAGCCAAGTCCGGGGGGAGACCCAGTACTTC. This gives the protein CASSQVRGETQYF.